What follows is one T cell receptor (beta chain) and its context. TCRdb's copy holds only in-frame clones and misses some; the assay was immunoSEQ multiplex PCR. The sample includes over 150,000 clones, approximately 87% of them seen just once. This specimen belongs to a study of blood T cell repertoires in COVID-19. Germline values: CDR1 WSHSY, CDR2 SAAADI. The J segment lost 7 bases and the V segment lost 5 bases, leaving 4 bases of the junction unmatched. This CDR3 is built from 13 residues. This sequence was found in a man in his 70s with active or convalescent COVID-19. This sequence joins TRBV10-2 and TRBJ2-2; TRBD2 matches 7 bases. Specimen: peripheral blood. For the CDR3, the DNA is TGCGCCAGCAGTACTAGCGAGGGCGGGGAGCTGTTTTTT. The encoded protein is CASSTSEGGELFF.